Each of the 21 T cell receptor beta chains below was sequenced from the same sample in a study of blood T cells in healthy people across ages (dated by TCRdb to between 2014 and 2016). The method behind the library was 5' RACE. TCRdb names Illumina HiSeq 2500 as the instrument used. A second PCR of 7 to 11 cycles was run with a J-beta primer mix and a sample-barcoded 5' primer. Using fastp at Q25 and MiXCR, TCRdb reprocessed the public reads and kept productive beta chains. Every distinct CDR3 protein forms one entry, paired with its most common genes and DNA. The sample table contains hundreds of thousands of distinct CDR3 sequences; only one count was recorded for 49% of them. The ten largest make up under 35% of the sample. The sequenced sample consisted of blood. These receptors all come from a woman between 55 and 75 years old in good health.

V usage is TRBV29-1 and J usage is TRBJ1-1, with TRBD1 matching 8 bases. This CDR3 has 14 residues. V lost 6 bases to trimming and J lost 1 base; unmatched junction nucleotides: 7. From germline, CDR1 is SQVTM and CDR2 ANQGSEA. The CDR3 region is CSVDTGTGNTEAFF. The CDR3 nucleotides are TGCAGCGTAGATACCGGGACAGGGAACACTGAAGCTTTCTTT.

V and J are TRBV7-2 and TRBJ1-5; D is possibly TRBD1 (6 bases). The CDR3 spans 15 residues. V lost 1 base and J 1 base, leaving 8 bases between the germline ends. The germline gives CDR1 SGHTA, CDR2 FQGNSA. The CDR3 spells CASSLGGQSNQPQHF. The DNA for the CDR3 is TGTGCCAGCAGCTTAGGGGGGCAGAGCAATCAGCCCCAGCATTTT. The variable domain in full, with the rest retrieved from reference TRBV7-2 and TRBJ1-5, is GAGVSQSPSNKVTEKGKDVELRCDPISGHTALYWYRQSLGQGLEFLIYFQGNSAPDKSGLPSDRFSAERTGGSVSTLTIQRTQQEDSAVYLCASSLGGQSNQPQHFGDGTRLSIL.

The genes are TRBV4-3 and TRBJ2-1; D gene uncertain. Trimming left V 0 bases short and J 7 bases short, with 10 bases between. The CDR3 has 14 amino acids. Germline CDR1 is LGHNA and CDR2 is YSLEER. CDR3 in DNA: TGCGCCAGCAGCCAAGATTCCGTGGCTAATGAGCAGTTCTTC. It specifies CASSQDSVANEQFF.

The chain carries TRBV3-1 and TRBJ2-5; D is undetermined. Trimming pared 1 base from V and 11 bases from J, leaving 17 bases between. The CDR3 runs 14 residues. Germline CDR1 is LGHDT and CDR2 is YNNKEL (reference sequence). The CDR3 nucleotides are TGTGCCAGCAGCCAAGGAGGCCCCCGTAATGAGCAGTACTTC. Its translation: CASSQGGPRNEQYF.

V and J are TRBV20-1 and TRBJ2-7; D call uncertain. Germline V gives CDR1 DFQATT, CDR2 SNEGSKA (reference sequence). The V end lost 0 bases, the J end lost 2 bases, and 11 bases lay between the germline ends. The CDR3 loop spans 14 amino acids. CDR3 in DNA: TGCAGTGCTAGAGATCGGCCCAACACCTACGAGCAGTACTTC. Its translation is CSARDRPNTYEQYF.

The CDR3 sequence is CASSLQQGADTQYF. The CDR3 coding sequence is TGTGCCAGCAGTCTACAGCAGGGGGCAGATACGCAGTATTTT. This chain links TRBV6-2 or TRBV6-3 with TRBJ2-3; 7 bases match TRBD1. The CDR3 covers 14 residues. Trimming cost V 5 bases and J 4 bases; bases outside gene matches: 6. Germline V gives CDR1 MNHEY, CDR2 SVGEGT.

This clonotype was counted a single time. V gene TRBV12-3 or TRBV12-4 combines with J gene TRBJ2-1; 11 nucleotides agree with TRBD2. This CDR3 is 16 amino acids long. The ends lost 6 bases at V and 7 bases at J; junction bases unmatched: 11. In DNA, the CDR3 is TGTGCCAGCAGGACCAGACTAGCGGGGTTGGGGAATGAGCAGTTCTTC. Amino acid sequence: CASRTRLAGLGNEQFF.

Comments on this clonotype: The junction and the germline gene differ at one end; a read error may be behind it. The V gene is TRBV6-2 or TRBV6-3, the J gene TRBJ2-7; TRBD2 matches 11 bases. The CDR3 spans 14 residues. Per germline, CDR1 MNHEY and CDR2 SVGEGT. Here the CDR3 reads CTSSRLAGPYEQYF. The CDR3 DNA follows: TGTACCAGCAGTAGACTAGCGGGGCCCTACGAGCAGTACTTC.

The J gene is TRBJ2-3, the V gene TRBV19; D is unclear. The CDR3 covers 13 residues. Between the trimmed V and J ends, which lost 3 bases and 2 bases, there was a span of 6 bases. The germline V gene has CDR1 LNHDA and CDR2 SQIVND (reference sequence). CDR3 sequence (DNA): TGTGCCAGTAGTATGGGCTTCACAGATACGCAGTATTTT. This gives the protein CASSMGFTDTQYF.

This clonotype occurred a few times. The rearrangement links TRBV20-1 to TRBJ2-1, with TRBD2 identical over 7 bases. The CDR3 consists of 15 residues. Per germline, CDR1 DFQATT and CDR2 SNEGSKA (reference sequence). The ends lost 5 bases at V and 0 bases at J; junction bases unmatched: 7. CDR3 bases: TGCAGTGCTGTGCCCGGGACTATCTCCTACAATGAGCAGTTCTTC. Residues: CSAVPGTISYNEQFF.

This clonotype showed up just a few times. V gene TRBV27 combines with J gene TRBJ2-3; 11 bases align to TRBD2. CDR1 and CDR2 from the germline V gene are MNHEY and SMNVEV (reference sequence). This CDR3 comprises 17 residues. V lost 2 bases to trimming and J lost 1 base; unmatched junction nucleotides: 5. This chain's CDR3 is CASSLSLGLAGTDTQYF. CDR3 coding DNA: TGTGCCAGCAGTTTAAGTTTGGGACTAGCGGGCACAGATACGCAGTATTTT.

The rearrangement joins TRBV27 to TRBJ2-1; 7 bases are a match to TRBD2. V trimming: 5 bases; J trimming: 10 bases; junction bases outside the gene matches: 8. Germline V gene lookup returns CDR1 MNHEY and CDR2 SMNVEV (reference sequence). The CDR3 sequence is 13 residues long. The CDR3 loop is CASSGLVVGEQFF. In DNA form, the CDR3 reads TGTGCCAGCAGTGGACTAGTGGTGGGAGAGCAGTTCTTC.

The chain is built from TRBV7-2 and TRBJ2-7; TRBD2 agrees at 8 bases. The germline V gene has CDR1 SGHTA and CDR2 FQGNSA. The CDR3 has 17 amino acids. J was trimmed by 0 bases and V by 0 bases; bases with no gene match: 7. DNA for the CDR3: TGTGCCAGCAGCTTAGCGGGGGTAGCGGGACCCTCCTACGAGCAGTACTTC. Residues: CASSLAGVAGPSYEQYF.

The rearrangement uses TRBV6-6 and TRBJ2-5; tentatively, D is TRBD1 (6 bases). Trimming removed 5 bases at V and 4 bases at J, with 11 bases between. Germline CDR1 MNHNY, CDR2 SVGAGI (reference sequence). The CDR3 is made up of 13 amino acids. The CDR3 is CASSTAGVETQYF. In DNA, the CDR3 is TGTGCCAGCAGTACCGCAGGGGTAGAGACCCAGTACTTC.

This clonotype was counted between two and nine times. The genes are TRBV3-1 and TRBJ2-7; no definite D call. Trimming cost V 4 bases and J 7 bases, with 11 bases left between them. The germline V gene has CDR1 LGHDT and CDR2 YNNKEL (reference sequence). CDR3 size: 12 residues. CDR3 coding DNA: TGTGCCAGCAGCCGGCAAGGGCGGGAGCAGTACTTC. It translates to CASSRQGREQYF.

This clonotype has a handful of counts. The V gene is TRBV5-1, the J gene TRBJ2-7; D is ambiguous. The germline V and J ends were trimmed by 4 bases and 2 bases, with 16 bases remaining between them. CDR3 length equals 15 residues. The germline CDR1 and CDR2 sequences are SGHRS and YFSETQ. The CDR3 nucleotides are TGCGCCAGCAGCCCATTCGGAGTCCGTACCTACGAGCAGTACTTC. Translation gives CASSPFGVRTYEQYF.

The chain employs TRBV10-3 and TRBJ2-3; possibly TRBD2 for D (6 bases). V was cut by 3 bases and J by 4 bases, with 11 bases left in between. The CDR3 loop spans 14 amino acids. Germline V gene lookup returns CDR1 ENHRY and CDR2 SYGVKD. CDR3 sequence (DNA): TGTGCCATCAGTGAACTAGCCCCCTCAGATACGCAGTATTTT. Residues: CAISELAPSDTQYF.

This rearrangement joins TRBV29-1 to TRBJ2-5; D may be TRBD1 (5 bases). The end of the DNA aligns better with TRBJ2-7, so the J call may be wrong. The CDR3 consists of 13 residues. In germline, CDR1 is SQVTM, CDR2 ANQGSEA. CDR3 protein: CSVETEKVYEQYF. The DNA for the CDR3 is TGCAGCGTTGAGACAGAGAAAGTCTACGAGCAGTACTTC.

This clonotype has a handful of counts. The chain links TRBV12-3 or TRBV12-4 to TRBJ2-1, with D perhaps matching TRBD1 or TRBD2 (5 bases each). V was cut by 6 bases and J by 7 bases, with 16 bases left in between. CDR3 length: 14 residues. The CDR3 coding sequence is TGTGCCAGCAGACCGGGACCGCGGAAGAATGAGCAGTTCTTC. Translating it yields CASRPGPRKNEQFF.

This clonotype appeared a few times. The rearrangement uses TRBV5-1 and TRBJ2-3; D is perhaps TRBD2 (6 bases). Germline V gives CDR1 SGHRS, CDR2 YFSETQ. The CDR3 has 16 residues. V was trimmed by 4 bases and J by 3 bases, leaving 18 bases between them. The CDR3 sequence: CASSLRPGLDTDTQYF. DNA of the CDR3: TGCGCCAGCAGCCTCCGGCCGGGACTGGATACAGATACGCAGTATTTT.

This clonotype has ten or more counts. This chain links TRBV4-3 with TRBJ1-2, with D perhaps TRBD1 (5 bases). V lost 0 bases and J 10 bases, leaving 12 bases between the germline ends. The CDR3 is 13 amino acids. Per germline, CDR1 LGHNA and CDR2 YSLEER. Here the CDR3 DNA reads TGCGCCAGCAGCCAAGATCCGGGGGTCTCCTACACCTTC. Its translation: CASSQDPGVSYTF.